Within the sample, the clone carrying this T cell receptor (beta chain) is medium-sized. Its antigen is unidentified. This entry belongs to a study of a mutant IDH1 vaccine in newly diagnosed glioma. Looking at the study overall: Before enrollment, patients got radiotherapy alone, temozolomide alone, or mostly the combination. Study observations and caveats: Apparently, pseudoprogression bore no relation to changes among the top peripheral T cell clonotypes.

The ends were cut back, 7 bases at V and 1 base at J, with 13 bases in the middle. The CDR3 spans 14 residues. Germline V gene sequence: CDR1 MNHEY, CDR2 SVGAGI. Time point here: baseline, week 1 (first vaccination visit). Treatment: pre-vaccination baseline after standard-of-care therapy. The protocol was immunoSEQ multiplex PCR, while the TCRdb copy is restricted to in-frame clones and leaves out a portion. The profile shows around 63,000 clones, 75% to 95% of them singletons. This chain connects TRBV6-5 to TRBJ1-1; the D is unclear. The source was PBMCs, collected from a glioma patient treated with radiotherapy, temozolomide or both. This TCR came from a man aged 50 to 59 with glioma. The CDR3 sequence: CASIRDGSNTEAFF. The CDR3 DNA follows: TGTGCCAGCATTCGAGATGGATCGAACACTGAAGCTTTCTTT.